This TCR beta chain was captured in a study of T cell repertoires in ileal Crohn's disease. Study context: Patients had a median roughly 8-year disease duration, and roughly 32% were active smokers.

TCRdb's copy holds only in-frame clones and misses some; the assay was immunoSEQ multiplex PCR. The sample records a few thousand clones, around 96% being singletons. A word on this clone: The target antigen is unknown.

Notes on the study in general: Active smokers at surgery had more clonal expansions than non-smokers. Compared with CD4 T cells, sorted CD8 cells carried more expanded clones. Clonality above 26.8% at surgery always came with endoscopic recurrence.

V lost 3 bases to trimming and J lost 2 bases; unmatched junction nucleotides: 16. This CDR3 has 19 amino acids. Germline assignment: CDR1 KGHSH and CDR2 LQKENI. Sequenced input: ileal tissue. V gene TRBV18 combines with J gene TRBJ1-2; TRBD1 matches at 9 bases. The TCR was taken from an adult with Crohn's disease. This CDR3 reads CASSPLRTGVGPKNYGYTF. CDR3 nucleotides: TGTGCCAGCTCACCCCTCAGGACAGGGGTTGGGCCCAAAAACTATGGCTACACCTTC.